This T cell receptor beta chain derives from a study of shared clonotypes between healthy human individuals. Overall study: The study enrolled a couple of women and three men aged 18 to 49.

The CDR3 has 15 residues. Per the germline V gene, CDR1 is KGHSH and CDR2 is LQKENI. V lost 2 bases and J lost 8, with 15 bases in between. Evenly divided among several immunoSEQ plates was the genomic DNA of each subset. Assay: immunoSEQ multiplex PCR; the TCRdb copy retains only in-frame clones and omits some. The data hold about half a million clones, with over 60% observed a single time. Healthy HIV-negative adults without recent acute infections or vaccinations served as donors. The sequencing input was PBMCs. The receptor's source is a middle-aged woman in good health. Some clones in this sample may be carry-over from other donors' samples. This chain links TRBV18 with TRBJ1-4; no firm D call. In DNA, the CDR3 is TGTGCCAGCTCACCATTGCGGGCGCCGGGGGAAAAACTGTTTTTT. As protein: CASSPLRAPGEKLFF.